This T cell receptor beta chain was sequenced in a study of naive and memory T cell subsets. Four PCR rounds used nested alpha and beta constant region primers plus the SP2 primer. TCRdb used MiXCR to reprocess the 5' RACE reads, holding one entry per CDR3 protein. This sample has 30,000 to 40,000 distinct CDR3 sequences, with approximately 15% found just once. A UMI-containing oligonucleotide was joined by 3' ligation to the TCR cDNA template. Adult healthy volunteers gave 2.5 ml peripheral blood for whole-blood RNA. CDR1 is SGHAT and CDR2 is FQNNGV in the germline V gene. The V end lost 1 base, the J end lost 2 bases, and 9 bases lay between the germline ends. The CDR3 length is 14 residues.

The clonotype comes from a female donor in good health. V gene TRBV11-2 combines with J gene TRBJ2-7; D not resolved. The CDR3 coding sequence is TGTGCCAGCAGCTTAGGGCTCATAGCCTACGAGCAGTACTTC. Its translation: CASSLGLIAYEQYF.